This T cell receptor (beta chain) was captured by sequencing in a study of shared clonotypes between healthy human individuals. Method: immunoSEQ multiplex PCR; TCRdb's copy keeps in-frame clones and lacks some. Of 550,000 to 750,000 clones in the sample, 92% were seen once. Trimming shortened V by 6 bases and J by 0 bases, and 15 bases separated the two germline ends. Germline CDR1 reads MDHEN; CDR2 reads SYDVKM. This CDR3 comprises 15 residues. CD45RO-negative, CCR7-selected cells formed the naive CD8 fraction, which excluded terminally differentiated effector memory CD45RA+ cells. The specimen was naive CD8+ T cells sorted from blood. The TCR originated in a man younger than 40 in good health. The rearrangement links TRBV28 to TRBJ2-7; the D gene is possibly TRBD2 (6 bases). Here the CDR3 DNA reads TGTGCCAGCAGCAACCGACTAGGAAGCTCCTACGAGCAGTACTTC. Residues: CASSNRLGSSYEQYF.